This T cell receptor beta chain stems from a study of T cell responses to AZD1222 COVID-19 vaccine. Study information: Second doses that came at about 4 or about 12 weeks were put together.

The CDR3 has 15 residues. The V and J ends lost 5 bases and 0 bases, in that order; junction bases with no gene match: 3. In germline, CDR1 is LGHNT, CDR2 FRNRAP. Method: immunoSEQ multiplex PCR; TCRdb's copy keeps in-frame clones and lacks some. The table lists fewer than 200,000 clones, 80% to 90% of them singletons, with roughly 6% in the top ten. Whole-study findings and limits: Repertoires were collected only later (after the peak T cell response had occurred). AZD1222 recipients seropositive at baseline numbered only 5 or 6. Donors were mostly white British, more females; clonal diversity possibly underestimated.

Comment on this clone: The target antigen is unknown.

This TCR came from an adult in good health. This chain uses TRBV12-5 with TRBJ2-3; 9 bases match TRBD1. Sequenced here: peripheral blood, sampled on day 0 of AZD1222 vaccination. The CDR3 reads CASGPGQGSTDTQYF. In DNA form, the CDR3 reads TGTGCTAGTGGTCCGGGACAGGGAAGCACAGATACGCAGTATTTT.